The TCR beta chain described here comes from a study of cytomegalovirus exposure and HLA in healthy donors. Primers included in the PCR were 60 Vbeta and 13 Jbeta primers. TCRdb's table, derived via immunoSEQ multiplex PCR, lists solely in-frame clones and lacks some. In the table there are around 90,000 clones, roughly three quarters of which are singletons. Germline CDR1 GTSNPN, CDR2 SVGIG (reference sequence). The length of the CDR3 is 11 residues. V was trimmed by 3 bases and J by 8 bases, leaving 7 bases between them. J is TRBJ1-4 and V is TRBV30; D not resolved. The sequencing sample was made of PBMCs. The TCR was taken from a male donor in good health and CMV-seropositive. CDR3 in amino acids: CAWREGEKLFF. The CDR3 nucleotides are TGTGCCTGGAGAGAGGGCGAAAAACTGTTTTTT.